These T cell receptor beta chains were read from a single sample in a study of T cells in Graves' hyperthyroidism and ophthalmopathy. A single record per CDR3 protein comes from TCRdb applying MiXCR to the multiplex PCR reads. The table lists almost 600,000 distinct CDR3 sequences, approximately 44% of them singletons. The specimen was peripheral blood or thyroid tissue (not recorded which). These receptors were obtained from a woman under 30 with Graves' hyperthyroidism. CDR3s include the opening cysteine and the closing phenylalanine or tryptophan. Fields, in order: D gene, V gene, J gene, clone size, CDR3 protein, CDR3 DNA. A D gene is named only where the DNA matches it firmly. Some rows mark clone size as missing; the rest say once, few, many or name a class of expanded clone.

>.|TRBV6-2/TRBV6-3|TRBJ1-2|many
CASSYAGAVGYTF
TGTGCCAGCAGTTACGCAGGGGCCGTAGGCTACACCTTC
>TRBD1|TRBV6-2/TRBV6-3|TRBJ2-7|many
CASSFDRGGEQYF
TGTGCCAGCAGTTTTGACAGGGGAGGAGAGCAGTACTTC
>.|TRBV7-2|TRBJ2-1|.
CASSLVGRTSYNEQFF
TGTGCCAGCAGCTTAGTTGGCAGGACCTCTTACAATGAGCAGTTCTTC
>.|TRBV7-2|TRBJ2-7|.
CASLAYEQYF
TGTGCCAGTCTCGCCTACGAGCAGTACTTC
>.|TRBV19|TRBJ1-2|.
CAASETVWTNYGYTF
TGTGCCGCTAGTGAGACAGTGTGGACTAACTATGGCTACACCTTC
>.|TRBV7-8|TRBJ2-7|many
CASSVGTIKDEQYF
TGTGCCAGCAGCGTAGGAACGATAAAGGACGAGCAGTACTTC
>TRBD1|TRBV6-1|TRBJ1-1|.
CASSYQQGSEDTEAFF
TGTGCCAGCAGTTACCAACAGGGGAGTGAGGACACTGAAGCTTTCTTT
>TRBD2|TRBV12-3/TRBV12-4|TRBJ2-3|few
CASSSGTSGGPDTQYF
TGTGCCAGCAGTTCCGGGACTAGCGGGGGCCCAGATACGCAGTATTTT
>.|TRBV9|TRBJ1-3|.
CASSFYPDTIYF
TGTGCCAGCAGCTTCTACCCCGACACCATATATTTT
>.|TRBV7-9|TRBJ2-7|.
CTSGLWVHLSYEQYF
TGTACCAGCGGTCTTTGGGTCCACCTCTCCTACGAGCAGTACTTC
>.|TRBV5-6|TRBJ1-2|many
CASSLGSGTYGYTF
TGTGCCAGCAGCTTGGGGTCAGGGACTTATGGCTACACCTTC
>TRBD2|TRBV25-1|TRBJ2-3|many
CASSAARPGLASDTQYF
TGTGCCAGCAGTGCCGCCCGACCGGGACTAGCATCAGATACGCAGTATTTT
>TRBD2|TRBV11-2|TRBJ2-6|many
CASSVMRGAGANVLTF
TGTGCCAGCAGCGTTATGCGGGGGGCTGGGGCCAACGTCCTGACTTTC
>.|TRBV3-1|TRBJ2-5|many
CASSYRTTSETQYF
TGTGCCAGCAGCTATAGGACGACCTCGGAGACCCAGTACTTC
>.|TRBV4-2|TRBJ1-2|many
CASSQAGGAELGDTF
TGTGCCAGCAGCCAAGCGGGGGGTGCAGAACTGGGGGACACCTTC
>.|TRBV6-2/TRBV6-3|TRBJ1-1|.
CASSITGSGEAFF
TGTGCCAGCAGTATTACAGGATCCGGGGAAGCTTTCTTT
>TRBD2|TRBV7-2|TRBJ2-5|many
CASSLVAGGETQYF
TGTGCCAGCAGCTTAGTGGCGGGAGGGGAGACCCAGTACTTC
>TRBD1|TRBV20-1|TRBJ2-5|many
CSATGTGVDDLQETQYF
TGCAGTGCTACCGGGACAGGGGTCGATGATCTACAAGAGACCCAGTACTTC
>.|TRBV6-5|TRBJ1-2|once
CASGGSGTNYGYTF
TGTGCCAGCGGAGGAAGCGGGACCAACTATGGCTACACCTTC
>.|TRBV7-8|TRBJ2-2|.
CASSLSSGALGELFF
TGTGCCAGCAGCTTATCTTCAGGGGCGCTGGGGGAGCTGTTTTTT
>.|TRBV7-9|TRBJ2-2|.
CASSPREGTGELFF
TGTGCCAGCAGCCCCAGAGAGGGTACGGGGGAGCTGTTTTTT
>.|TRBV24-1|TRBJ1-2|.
CATSVPNGYTF
TGTGCCACCAGTGTCCCGAATGGCTACACCTTC
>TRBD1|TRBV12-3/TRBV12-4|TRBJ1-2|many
CASTLGQGGGYTF
TGTGCCAGCACCCTAGGACAGGGTGGTGGCTACACCTTC
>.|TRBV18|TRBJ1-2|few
CASSPNRETNYGYTF
TGTGCCAGCTCACCTAACAGGGAAACTAACTATGGCTACACCTTC
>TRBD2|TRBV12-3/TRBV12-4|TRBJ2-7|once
CASSKLAGGPKSYEQHF
TGTGCCAGCAGCAAACTAGCGGGAGGGCCAAAAAGCTACGAGCAGCACTTC
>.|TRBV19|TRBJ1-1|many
CASSIVFTGGSRPEAFF
TGTGCCAGTAGTATAGTGTTTACCGGGGGGAGTCGCCCTGAAGCTTTCTTT
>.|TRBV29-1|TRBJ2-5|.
CSVEGKRETQYF
TGCAGCGTTGAAGGGAAGCGGGAGACCCAGTACTTC